What follows are 29 T cell receptor beta chains derived from one specimen sequenced in a study of cytomegalovirus exposure and HLA in healthy donors. It was with 60 Vbeta and 13 Jbeta primers that the PCR ran. The assay was immunoSEQ multiplex PCR, and TCRdb's table has in-frame clones only and misses some. The repertoire holds 130,000 or so clones, roughly 74% seen once, with 6% to 8.5% in the top ten. Sequences were obtained from PBMCs. These receptors all stem from a man between 40 and 49 years old in good health and CMV-seropositive.

J is TRBJ2-5 and V is TRBV5-1; TRBD1 or TRBD2 may be the D gene (5 bases each). The J call may be wrong; the DNA end is better matched by TRBJ2-7. CDR1 is SGHRS and CDR2 is YFSETQ in the germline V gene. There are 12 residues in the CDR3. The CDR3 bases are TGCGCCAGCAGCCCCCCGGGACACGAGCAGTACTTC. Translated, it gives CASSPPGHEQYF.

CDR3 nucleotides: TGCGCCAGCAGCCCGCCTGGGGGGATCGGCTACACCTTC. It encodes CASSPPGGIGYTF. The rearrangement joins TRBV4-1 to TRBJ1-2, with a possible D match to TRBD1 (5 bases). CDR3 length equals 13 residues. Germline V CDR1 and CDR2: MGHRA, YSYEKL. Trimming took 4 bases from V and 8 from J, leaving 14 bases between them.

This clone appeared a single time. The chain joins TRBV5-1 to TRBJ1-5, with 8 bases fitting TRBD1. Germline V gives CDR1 SGHRS, CDR2 YFSETQ. CDR3 length: 15 residues. V was clipped by 0 bases and J by 7 bases; unmatched bases: 6. CDR3 DNA: TGCGCCAGCAGCTTGGGGACAGGGCGAGGGCAGCCCCAGCATTTT. This codes for CASSLGTGRGQPQHF. The variable domain in full, completed from reference TRBV5-1 and TRBJ1-5, reads KAGVTQTPRYLIKTRGQQVTLSCSPISGHRSVSWYQQTPGQGLQFLFEYFSETQRNKGNFPGRFSGRQFSNSRSEMNVSTLELGDSALYLCASSLGTGRGQPQHFGDGTRLSIL.

V gene TRBV28 combines with J gene TRBJ2-1; D gene ambiguous. Trimming stripped 1 base from V and 1 base from J, with 2 bases between. Per the germline V gene, CDR1 is MDHEN and CDR2 is SYDVKM. The length of the CDR3 is 13 residues. Here the CDR3 reads CASSLSSYNEQFF. The CDR3 DNA is TGTGCCAGCAGTTTATCTTCCTACAATGAGCAGTTCTTC.

The chain is built from TRBV5-4 and TRBJ2-3; 7 nucleotides agree with TRBD2. With 3 bases clipped from V and 2 bases from J, the junction kept 3 bases outside the gene matches. The CDR3 has 14 amino acids. Germline V gene sequence: CDR1 SGHNT, CDR2 YYREEE (reference sequence). The CDR3 is CASSWGLNTDTQYF. The CDR3 DNA is TGTGCCAGCAGCTGGGGACTAAACACAGATACGCAGTATTTT. Based on the CDR3 plus reference TRBV5-4 and TRBJ2-3, the full variable domain is ETGVTQSPTHLIKTRGQQVTLRCSSQSGHNTVSWYQQALGQGPQFIFQYYREEENGRGNFPPRFSGLQFPNYSSELNVNALELDDSALYLCASSWGLNTDTQYFGPGTRLTVL.

The chain links TRBV11-2 to TRBJ2-1, with 14 positions matching TRBD2. The CDR3 extends over 15 amino acids. Per germline, CDR1 SGHAT and CDR2 FQNNGV. Trimming at V came to 3 bases and at J to 8 bases, leaving 3 bases not matched to a gene. The CDR3 sequence is CASSFGLAGGHEQFF. The CDR3 region has the DNA TGTGCCAGCAGCTTCGGACTAGCGGGAGGTCATGAGCAGTTCTTC. The whole variable domain, filled in from reference TRBV11-2 and TRBJ2-1, reads EAGVAQSPRYKIIEKRQSVAFWCNPISGHATLYWYQQILGQGPKLLIQFQNNGVVDDSQLPKDRFSAERLKGVDSTLKIQPAKLEDSAVYLCASSFGLAGGHEQFFGPGTRLTVL.

This clone was seen once. CDR3 region: CASSPRGGAAGELFF. The DNA for the CDR3 is TGTGCCAGCAGCCCGAGAGGAGGGGCCGCCGGGGAGCTGTTTTTT. This chain joins TRBV14 and TRBJ2-2; TRBD2 is a possible D gene (6 bases). V dropped 4 bases and J dropped 6 bases, with 15 bases sitting between them. CDR3 size: 15 residues. Per the germline V gene, CDR1 is SGHDN and CDR2 is FVKESK.

This clone has a handful of counts. V usage is TRBV5-1 and J usage is TRBJ2-3; 7 bases are a match to TRBD1. Germline CDR1 is SGHRS and CDR2 is YFSETQ. The trim removed 4 bases at V and 5 bases at J, leaving 7 bases unmatched. This CDR3 region has 14 residues. The CDR3 protein is CASSGQGEIDTQYF. CDR3 sequence (DNA): TGCGCCAGCAGCGGGCAGGGGGAAATAGATACGCAGTATTTT.

In this sample, this clone turned up a few times. V usage is TRBV29-1 and J usage is TRBJ1-1; D possibly corresponds to TRBD1 (6 bases). The germline gives CDR1 SQVTM, CDR2 ANQGSEA. CDR3 size: 14 residues. Trimming cost V 7 bases and J 0 bases, with 15 bases left between them. As DNA, the CDR3 is TGCAGCGGGGGGCAGGGTCCCATGAACACTGAAGCTTTCTTT. This sequence encodes CSGGQGPMNTEAFF.

This clone came up a few times. V is TRBV4-2 and J is TRBJ1-2; no definite D call. V shed 3 bases and J shed 13 bases, with 27 bases lying between them. Germline V gene data show CDR1 as LGHNA and CDR2 as YNFKEQ. This CDR3 contains 16 residues. This CDR3 is CASSQEVLIGLQSFTF. Here the CDR3 DNA reads TGTGCCAGCAGCCAGGAAGTTCTAATCGGACTCCAAAGTTTCACCTTC.

The V call is TRBV5-6, the J call TRBJ2-1; 13 bases are a match to TRBD2. The CDR3 is 17 residues long. Germline V gene sequence: CDR1 SGHDT, CDR2 YYEEEE. Trimming took 7 bases from V and 0 from J; bases not matched to a gene: 7. The DNA of the CDR3 is TGTGCCAGCGGGCGCCGGACTAGCGGGAGCTCCTACAATGAGCAGTTCTTC. It encodes CASGRRTSGSSYNEQFF.

The genes are TRBV10-1 and TRBJ1-1; a possible D gene is TRBD1 (5 bases). CDR3 length: 15 amino acids. CDR1 and CDR2 from the germline V gene are WNHNN and SYGVQD (reference sequence). Trimming removed 3 bases from V and 1 base from J, with 12 bases in between. The CDR3 here is CASSDPRVGNTEAFF. DNA of the CDR3: TGCGCCAGCAGTGATCCCAGGGTAGGGAACACTGAAGCTTTCTTT.

The chain is built from TRBV27 and TRBJ1-6; D call uncertain. The germline V gene encodes CDR1 MNHEY and CDR2 SMNVEV (reference sequence). The CDR3 is 12 amino acids. Trimming cost V 4 bases and J 6 bases, with 4 bases left between them. The CDR3 nucleotides read TGTGCCAGCAGTTACTTTAATTCACCCCTCCACTTT. Amino acids: CASSYFNSPLHF.

The chain is built from TRBV2 and TRBJ2-5; D may be TRBD2 (7 bases). Trimming removed 1 base at V and 4 bases at J, with 13 bases between. Germline-derived CDR1 and CDR2 are SNHLY and FYNNEI. CDR3 length equals 15 residues. CDR3 in DNA: TGTGCCAGCAGTGAAGGGGGAGGGGGGCTAGAGACCCAGTACTTC. Protein: CASSEGGGGLETQYF. The whole variable domain, remainder taken from reference TRBV2 and TRBJ2-5, is EPEVTQTPSHQVTQMGQEVILRCVPISNHLYFYWYRQILGQKVEFLVSFYNNEISEKSEIFDDQFSVERPDGSNFTLKIRSTKLEDSAMYFCASSEGGGGLETQYFGPGTRLLVL.

The rearrangement joins TRBV19 to TRBJ1-2; D might be TRBD1 (6 bases). Germline CDR1 is LNHDA and CDR2 is SQIVND (reference sequence). The ends were cut back, 3 bases at V and 4 bases at J, with 12 bases in the middle. The CDR3 contains 14 residues. The CDR3 spells CASSIDRRLYGYTF. The CDR3 DNA is TGTGCCAGTAGTATCGACAGGAGACTCTATGGCTACACCTTC.

This clone turned up a few times. The chain is built from TRBV10-3 and TRBJ1-1; TRBD1 matches 10 bases. Germline CDR1 reads ENHRY; CDR2 reads SYGVKD. With V trimmed by 3 bases and J by 0 bases, 10 bases remained unmatched. The CDR3 is 18 residues long. This chain's CDR3 is CAISEAMTGGGMNTEAFF. The CDR3 DNA is TGTGCCATCAGTGAAGCTATGACAGGGGGCGGAATGAACACTGAAGCTTTCTTT.

This clone has only a few counts. The J gene is TRBJ1-2, the V gene TRBV27, with 11 bases identical to TRBD1. V lost 4 bases to trimming and J lost 9 bases; unmatched junction nucleotides: 19. CDR1 and CDR2 (germline): MNHEY, SMNVEV (reference sequence). CDR3 length equals 18 residues. CDR3 DNA sequence: TGTGCCAGCAGTTCCAATGGGCCCCCTCGGGACAGGGGGAATAGCTACACCTTC. Translating it yields CASSSNGPPRDRGNSYTF.

The chain carries TRBV2 and TRBJ2-2, with 9 bases aligning to TRBD1. V was clipped by 5 bases and J by 5 bases; unmatched bases: 12. In germline, CDR1 is SNHLY, CDR2 FYNNEI. This CDR3 has 17 amino acids. For the CDR3, the DNA is TGTGCCAGCAGTCGACAGGGGGTTATTTCAACTACCGGGGAGCTGTTTTTT. Translated, it gives CASSRQGVISTTGELFF.

This clone has just a few counts. The chain joins TRBV25-1 to TRBJ1-1, with D possibly being TRBD1 (6 bases). This CDR3 comprises 11 residues. The germline V and J ends were trimmed by 6 bases and 11 bases, with 13 bases remaining between them. Germline V gene sequence: CDR1 MGHDK, CDR2 SYGVNS. CDR3 region: CASRKTGAAFF. Written as DNA, the CDR3 is TGTGCCAGCAGGAAGACAGGAGCCGCTTTCTTT.

The sample holds a few counts of this clone. The rearrangement links TRBV28 to TRBJ1-5; D call uncertain. The CDR3 is 17 amino acids. Germline V gene sequence: CDR1 MDHEN, CDR2 SYDVKM. Trimming took 3 bases from V and 0 from J, leaving 15 bases between them. CDR3 sequence (DNA): TGTGCCAGCAGTTTTAGGCCAGCGCCTTATAGCAATCAGCCCCAGCATTTT. Its protein is CASSFRPAPYSNQPQHF.

The chain links TRBV5-1 to TRBJ2-7, with 8 bases matching TRBD1. CDR1 and CDR2 from the germline V gene are SGHRS and YFSETQ. The CDR3 has 15 residues. V shed 4 bases and J 3 bases; nucleotides not matched to a gene: 9. In DNA form, the CDR3 reads TGCGCCAGCAGCCCCCTTGGGACAGGTCACTACGAGCAGTACTTC. Translating it yields CASSPLGTGHYEQYF.

V is TRBV28 and J is TRBJ2-1; 10 bases fit TRBD2. Per the germline V gene, CDR1 is MDHEN and CDR2 is SYDVKM. J lost 2 bases, V lost 2 bases, and 3 bases had no gene match. CDR3 size: 16 residues. CDR3 amino acids: CASSLASGSPYNEQFF. In DNA, the CDR3 is TGTGCCAGCAGTTTAGCTAGCGGGAGCCCCTACAATGAGCAGTTCTTC.

The CDR3 bases are TGTGCCAGTAGTATGGGGGGATCCACTGAAGCTTTCTTT. Its protein is CASSMGGSTEAFF. This chain connects TRBV19 to TRBJ1-1, with D possibly TRBD1 on 5 matching bases. The CDR3 spans 13 residues. Trimming shortened V by 3 bases and J by 4 bases, and 9 bases separated the two germline ends. CDR1 is LNHDA, CDR2 SQIVND, per germline (reference sequence). The complete variable domain, with remaining parts taken from reference TRBV19 and TRBJ1-1, reads DGGITQSPKYLFRKEGQNVTLSCEQNLNHDAMYWYRQDPGQGLRLIYYSQIVNDFQKGDIAEGYSVSREKKESFPLTVTSAQKNPTAFYLCASSMGGSTEAFFGQGTRLTVV.

This chain connects TRBV5-4 to TRBJ1-2; D is undetermined. In germline, CDR1 is SGHNT, CDR2 YYREEE (reference sequence). The CDR3 spans 14 residues. V lost 0 bases and J lost 6, with 12 bases in between. The CDR3 loop is CASSLEQPWDGYTF. The CDR3 DNA follows: TGTGCCAGCAGCTTGGAACAGCCTTGGGATGGCTACACCTTC.

This clone was seen just once. The J gene is TRBJ1-6, the V gene TRBV14, with D perhaps TRBD1 (5 bases). In germline, CDR1 is SGHDN, CDR2 FVKESK. V lost 3 bases and J lost 5, with 11 bases in between. The CDR3 is made up of 15 amino acids. The CDR3 DNA sequence: TGTGCCAGCAGCCATGCGGGACGGAATAATTCACCCCTCCACTTT. Encoded protein: CASSHAGRNNSPLHF.

V gene TRBV28 combines with J gene TRBJ1-2, with 9 bases aligning to TRBD1. Germline values: CDR1 MDHEN, CDR2 SYDVKM. V lost 8 bases, J lost 8 bases, and 18 bases stayed unmatched. The CDR3 sequence is 16 residues long. Written as DNA, the CDR3 is TGTGCCAGCGGAACCCCCCTGGGACAGGGTTCTTGGGGCTACACCTTC. Encoded protein: CASGTPLGQGSWGYTF.

The genes are TRBV30 and TRBJ1-4; TRBD1 matches 12 bases. The V and J ends lost 5 bases and 4 bases, in that order; junction bases with no gene match: 5. The length of the CDR3 is 15 residues. In germline, CDR1 is GTSNPN, CDR2 SVGIG (reference sequence). The CDR3 sequence: CAWSGTGGGNEKLFF. In nucleotides, the CDR3 is TGTGCCTGGTCCGGGACAGGGGGCGGTAATGAAAAACTGTTTTTT.

J is TRBJ2-1 and V is TRBV9; D is unresolved. Trimming pared 4 bases from V and 0 bases from J, leaving 17 bases between. CDR3 length: 17 residues. Looked up from germline, CDR1 is SGDLS and CDR2 is YYNGEE. CDR3 sequence reads: CASSLERSGISYNEQFF. The CDR3 DNA sequence: TGTGCCAGCAGCTTAGAGAGATCTGGTATCTCCTACAATGAGCAGTTCTTC.

This clone was found a few times. CDR3 region: CASSEGVMNTEAFF. Written as DNA, the CDR3 is TGTGCCAGCAGTGAAGGGGTTATGAACACTGAAGCTTTCTTT. The gene calls are TRBV6-5 and TRBJ1-1; possible D gene TRBD1, 5 bases. The germline gives CDR1 MNHEY, CDR2 SVGAGI. The CDR3 runs 14 residues. Trimming removed 5 bases at V and 0 bases at J, with 10 bases between.